This TCR beta chain stems from a study of human T cells and chemical hapten exposure. Each CDR3 protein is one row after TCRdb ran MiXCR on the RACE reads. The top ten clones hold approximately 2% of a sample with roughly 69,000 distinct CDR3 sequences, roughly 11% of them seen once. The time point was: patch test 3, about 24 weeks after DPC sensitization. Indicated treatment: therapeutic diphenylcyclopropenone sensitization with weekly scalp DPC. Germline CDR1 is SNHLY and CDR2 is FYNNEI. V was clipped by 4 bases and J by 5 bases, with 18 bases between them. The CDR3 runs to 16 residues. J is TRBJ2-1 and V is TRBV2; D might be TRBD1 (6 bases). This material consisted of whole blood, taken in connection with sensitization to the hapten diphenylcyclopropenone (DPC). The TCR originated in a young woman with alopecia areata. Some clones in this sample may be carry-over from other donors' samples. The CDR3 loop reads CASSGAARGLNNEQFF. DNA for the CDR3: TGTGCCAGCAGTGGAGCGGCCAGGGGCCTCAACAATGAGCAGTTCTTC. The full variable domain, in which reference TRBV2 and TRBJ2-1 provide the parts outside the CDR3, is EPEVTQTPSHQVTQMGQEVILRCVPISNHLYFYWYRQILGQKVEFLVSFYNNEISEKSEIFDDQFSVERPDGSNFTLKIRSTKLEDSAMYFCASSGAARGLNNEQFFGPGTRLTVL.